The 28 T cell receptor beta chains below come from one sample, sequenced in a study of cytomegalovirus exposure and HLA in healthy donors. PCR primers comprised 60 Vbeta and 13 Jbeta primers. Generated by immunoSEQ multiplex PCR, the TCRdb table keeps only in-frame clones and is missing some. The data hold around 230,000 clones, with 82% observed a single time. The sequencing sample was made of PBMCs. All receptors come from a man aged 35 to 55 in good health and CMV-seropositive.

The V and J genes are TRBV4-1 and TRBJ2-1; maybe TRBD2 (6 bases). The CDR3 totals 16 residues. The ends were cut back, 3 bases at V and 6 bases at J, with 18 bases in the middle. The V gene's germline CDR1 is MGHRA and CDR2 YSYEKL. CDR3 sequence reads: CASSHETGTARNEQFF. The DNA for the CDR3 is TGCGCCAGCAGCCATGAGACCGGGACTGCACGCAATGAGCAGTTCTTC.

The chain carries TRBV11-2 and TRBJ1-1; no firm D call. The CDR3 spans 15 residues. Per germline, CDR1 SGHAT and CDR2 FQNNGV. The ends were cut back, 4 bases at V and 6 bases at J, with 18 bases in the middle. The CDR3 here is CASSSFGSEGAEAFF. The CDR3 DNA sequence: TGTGCCAGCAGCTCCTTTGGGAGTGAAGGCGCTGAAGCTTTCTTT.

This clone was found once. A junction boundary mismatches the germline segment, possibly from a read error. The chain couples TRBV2 to TRBJ2-2, with 8 bases aligning to TRBD1. Germline-derived CDR1 and CDR2 are SNHLY and FYNNEI. This CDR3 region has 14 residues. The CDR3 sequence is CASMDRENAGELFF. The CDR3 DNA reads as TGTGCCAGCATGGACAGGGAGAACGCCGGGGAGCTGTTTTTT.

The rearrangement links TRBV5-1 to TRBJ2-1; 7 bases fit TRBD1. Germline values: CDR1 SGHRS, CDR2 YFSETQ. The V gene end was trimmed by 6 bases and the J gene end by 2 bases; junction bases not matched to a gene: 8. CDR3 length: 15 amino acids. The CDR3 reads CASIEGGPTYNEQFF. For the CDR3, the DNA is TGCGCCAGCATAGAAGGGGGCCCAACCTACAATGAGCAGTTCTTC.

The chain uses TRBV4-1 and TRBJ2-1, with TRBD2 as a possible D gene (6 bases). Deletions cut 1 base from V and 10 bases from J, with 11 bases between. CDR3 size: 13 residues. The germline V gene has CDR1 MGHRA and CDR2 YSYEKL. The CDR3 bases are TGCGCCAGCAGCCAAGGGGGACTTACGGAGCAGTTCTTC. It codes for CASSQGGLTEQFF.

V usage is TRBV5-3 and J usage is TRBJ2-3; TRBD2 is a possible D gene (5 bases). TRBV5-3 carries the ORF label, with uncertain function. The CDR3 is 15 amino acids. V lost 5 bases and J 3 bases, leaving 16 bases between the germline ends. The CDR3: CARRPALALTDTQYF. As DNA, the CDR3 is TGTGCCAGAAGGCCGGCGCTAGCCCTAACAGATACGCAGTATTTT.

This clone has just one count. The J gene is TRBJ1-2, the V gene TRBV14, with 9 nucleotides matching TRBD1. Germline V CDR1 and CDR2: SGHDN, FVKESK. This CDR3 has 15 residues. J was trimmed by 8 bases and V by 1 base; bases with no gene match: 8. CDR3 nucleotide sequence: TGTGCCAGCAGCCAAGTAGCGGGGACAGGGCACGGCTACACCTTC. Protein product: CASSQVAGTGHGYTF. Together with reference TRBV14 and TRBJ1-2, the CDR3 gives the full variable domain: EAGVTQFPSHSVIEKGQTVTLRCDPISGHDNLYWYRRVMGKEIKFLLHFVKESKQDESGMPNNRFLAERTGGTYSTLKVQPAELEDSGVYFCASSQVAGTGHGYTFGSGTRLTVV.

The genes are TRBV18 and TRBJ1-5; weak D call: TRBD1 (5 bases). This CDR3 contains 13 residues. Germline loops: CDR1 KGHSH, CDR2 LQKENI. Between the trimmed V and J ends, which lost 8 bases and 5 bases, there was a span of 13 bases. In DNA form, the CDR3 reads TGTGCCAGCACGGCAGGGATCGATCAGCCCCAGCATTTT. This codes for CASTAGIDQPQHF.

A remark on this clone: Because the CDR3 is missing its conserved closing phenylalanine or tryptophan, this is likely a read error. No DNA is shown, since the ends of the CDR3 on it are uncertain; the CDR3 is the one TCRdb lists. V usage is TRBV21-1 and J usage is TRBJ2-3; the D call of TRBD1 is as the table states it, not checked on the DNA. TRBV21-1 is a listed pseudogene. The CDR3 extends over 9 residues, inclusive of both ends. CDR3 sequence reads: CASSPQGAT.

The chain recombines TRBV6-1 with TRBJ1-2, with 8 bases aligning to TRBD1. With 2 bases clipped from V and 11 bases from J, the junction kept 1 base outside the gene matches. The CDR3 length is 11 residues. CDR1 is MNHNS, CDR2 SASEGT, per germline. This CDR3 reads CASSETGGYTF. In DNA form, the CDR3 reads TGTGCCAGCAGTGAAACAGGGGGATACACCTTC.

V and J are TRBV7-2 and TRBJ1-5; the D is unclear. Trimming pared 6 bases from V and 7 bases from J, leaving 19 bases between. Germline assignment: CDR1 SGHTA and CDR2 FQGNSA. The CDR3 length is 15 residues. The CDR3 DNA sequence: TGTGCCAGCAGTTCCGGGCCGGGAACGGGGCAGCCCCAGCATTTT. This sequence encodes CASSSGPGTGQPQHF.

V is TRBV7-9 and J is TRBJ2-5; TRBD2 agrees at 7 bases. The germline V gene has CDR1 SEHNR and CDR2 FQNEAQ (reference sequence). The V and J ends lost 5 bases and 4 bases, in that order; junction bases with no gene match: 19. This CDR3 is 18 amino acids long. The CDR3 nucleotides are TGTGCCAGCAGCCGAGGGAGGGAGGGCTCGACCTCCACAGAGACCCAGTACTTC. Encoded protein: CASSRGREGSTSTETQYF.

This clone was detected once. V usage is TRBV4-1 and J usage is TRBJ1-2, with 9 bases matching TRBD1. CDR1 and CDR2 (germline): MGHRA, YSYEKL. CDR3 length: 14 amino acids. V was pared by 3 bases and J by 4 bases, with 3 bases of the junction left unmatched. CDR3 nucleotide sequence: TGCGCCAGCAGCCACCTACAGGGGGCCTATGGCTACACCTTC. Translating gives CASSHLQGAYGYTF.

This chain links TRBV7-9 with TRBJ2-7; maybe TRBD2 (5 bases). V shed 5 bases and J shed 9 bases, with 11 bases lying between them. CDR1 SEHNR and CDR2 FQNEAQ come from the germline V gene (reference sequence). This CDR3 comprises 11 residues. Written as DNA, the CDR3 is TGTGCCAGCAGCGCGTCTGGGAGGCAGTACTTC. Its translation is CASSASGRQYF.

The genes are TRBV6-5 and TRBJ2-6; D unclear. The CDR3 has 16 residues. CDR1 and CDR2 (germline): MNHEY, SVGAGI. V was trimmed by 0 bases and J by 0 bases, leaving 6 bases between them. CDR3 amino acids: CASSYSLNSGANVLTF. The CDR3 nucleotides are TGTGCCAGCAGTTACTCTCTAAACTCTGGGGCCAACGTCCTGACTTTC.

V usage is TRBV27 and J usage is TRBJ1-1, with a weak D call TRBD1 (6 bases). V lost 8 bases to trimming and J lost 1 base, with 11 bases between them. The CDR3 runs 13 residues. Germline V gene lookup returns CDR1 MNHEY and CDR2 SMNVEV (reference sequence). This CDR3 is CASGPTGNTEAFF. The DNA of the CDR3 is TGTGCCAGCGGCCCGACAGGGAACACTGAAGCTTTCTTT.

In this sample, this clone turned up once. The chain recombines TRBV5-4 with TRBJ2-3; 9 bases are a match to TRBD2. Losses at the gene ends were 1 base for V and 4 bases for J; bases not matched to a gene: 7. The CDR3 is 16 amino acids. CDR1 is SGHNT and CDR2 is YYREEE in the germline V gene (reference sequence). CDR3 region: CASSLMSLAGSDTQYF. In nucleotides, the CDR3 is TGTGCCAGCAGCTTGATGTCACTAGCGGGTTCAGATACGCAGTATTTT.

This clone was picked up one time. This chain connects TRBV19 to TRBJ1-1; 8 nucleotides agree with TRBD1. The CDR3 contains 15 residues. Germline CDR1 and CDR2: LNHDA and SQIVND (reference sequence). J lost 1 base, V lost 3 bases, and 4 bases had no gene match. CDR3 DNA sequence: TGTGCCAGTAGTATCTCGACAGGGGCGAACACTGAAGCTTTCTTT. As protein: CASSISTGANTEAFF.

The V and J genes are TRBV2 and TRBJ1-5, with a tentative D call TRBD1 (5 bases). Germline V gene sequence: CDR1 SNHLY, CDR2 FYNNEI. V lost 5 bases and J 1 base, leaving 12 bases between the germline ends. The CDR3 covers 15 residues. The CDR3 is CASSWGQRSNQPQHF. The CDR3 DNA follows: TGTGCCAGCAGTTGGGGCCAACGGAGCAATCAGCCCCAGCATTTT.

V is TRBV10-1 and J is TRBJ2-4, with a tentative D call TRBD2 (5 bases). V was pared by 8 bases and J by 2 bases, with 13 bases between. CDR1 WNHNN and CDR2 SYGVQD come from the germline V gene (reference sequence). This CDR3 spans 14 amino acids. The CDR3 DNA is TGCGCCAGCTCGTTAAGCGGTACCAAAAACATTCAGTACTTC. The encoded protein is CASSLSGTKNIQYF.

This clone was detected only once. The chain uses TRBV11-3 and TRBJ2-7, with a tentative D call TRBD2 (6 bases). The CDR3 length is 14 residues. V lost 6 bases and J 5 bases, leaving 17 bases between the germline ends. Germline V gene lookup returns CDR1 SGHNT and CDR2 YENEEA. CDR3 protein: CASSQEGWGDEQYV. The DNA for the CDR3 is TGTGCCAGCAGTCAGGAGGGGTGGGGCGACGAGCAGTACGTC.

This clone was observed a single time. V usage is TRBV6-5 and J usage is TRBJ2-1, with a possible D match to TRBD2 (5 bases). CDR1 MNHEY and CDR2 SVGAGI come from the germline V gene. This CDR3 contains 15 residues. Trimming stripped 0 bases from V and 0 bases from J, with 6 bases between. CDR3 bases: TGTGCCAGCAGTTACTCTCTAGCCTCCTACAATGAGCAGTTCTTC. Amino acids: CASSYSLASYNEQFF.

The CDR3 loop is CASSQDQETQYF. The DNA for the CDR3 is TGTGCCAGCAGTCAGGACCAAGAGACCCAGTACTTC. The genes are TRBV6-5 and TRBJ2-5, with D uncertain. Germline V gene lookup returns CDR1 MNHEY and CDR2 SVGAGI. V shed 5 bases and J shed 0 bases, with 4 bases lying between them. The CDR3 covers 12 residues.

The chain combines TRBV7-9 with TRBJ1-2; no firm D call. V lost 7 bases and J lost 3, with 15 bases in between. CDR1 is SEHNR, CDR2 FQNEAQ, per germline (reference sequence). This CDR3 contains 14 residues. The CDR3 DNA sequence: TGTGCCAGCATCTGGAGAGGGAACGACTATGGCTACACCTTC. Protein sequence: CASIWRGNDYGYTF.

The chain has TRBV7-3 and TRBJ1-1; D is possibly TRBD1 (6 bases). Trimming shortened V by 1 base and J by 3 bases, and 15 bases separated the two germline ends. CDR3 length equals 16 residues. CDR1 SGHTA and CDR2 FQGTGA come from the germline V gene. The CDR3 bases are TGTGCCAGCAGCTTAAGCCGGGACACGCGTTACACTGAAGCTTTCTTT. Translating it yields CASSLSRDTRYTEAFF.

The gene calls are TRBV18 and TRBJ2-1, with 12 bases matching TRBD2. The CDR3 contains 11 residues. Germline CDR1 and CDR2: KGHSH and LQKENI. CDR3 in DNA: TGTGCGACTAGCGGGGGCCCAGGGCAGTTCTTC. This encodes CATSGGPGQFF.

The V and J genes are TRBV29-1 and TRBJ2-7; 7 positions agree with TRBD1. V dropped 6 bases and J dropped 2; count of bases not matched to a gene: 7. Germline values: CDR1 SQVTM, CDR2 ANQGSEA. This CDR3 spans 13 amino acids. Here the CDR3 reads CSVRRTGTYEQYF. As DNA, the CDR3 is TGCAGCGTACGTCGGACAGGTACCTACGAGCAGTACTTC.

V gene TRBV5-4 combines with J gene TRBJ2-1; D is perhaps TRBD1 (5 bases). The germline V and J ends were trimmed by 0 bases and 4 bases, with 14 bases remaining between them. Germline assignment: CDR1 SGHNT and CDR2 YYREEE (reference sequence). The CDR3 totals 16 residues. The CDR3 bases are TGTGCCAGCAGCTTGGCCCCCCAGGGTATGTACAATGAGCAGTTCTTC. It yields the protein CASSLAPQGMYNEQFF. Supplemented by reference TRBV5-4 and TRBJ2-1, the full variable domain reads ETGVTQSPTHLIKTRGQQVTLRCSSQSGHNTVSWYQQALGQGPQFIFQYYREEENGRGNFPPRFSGLQFPNYSSELNVNALELDDSALYLCASSLAPQGMYNEQFFGPGTRLTVL.